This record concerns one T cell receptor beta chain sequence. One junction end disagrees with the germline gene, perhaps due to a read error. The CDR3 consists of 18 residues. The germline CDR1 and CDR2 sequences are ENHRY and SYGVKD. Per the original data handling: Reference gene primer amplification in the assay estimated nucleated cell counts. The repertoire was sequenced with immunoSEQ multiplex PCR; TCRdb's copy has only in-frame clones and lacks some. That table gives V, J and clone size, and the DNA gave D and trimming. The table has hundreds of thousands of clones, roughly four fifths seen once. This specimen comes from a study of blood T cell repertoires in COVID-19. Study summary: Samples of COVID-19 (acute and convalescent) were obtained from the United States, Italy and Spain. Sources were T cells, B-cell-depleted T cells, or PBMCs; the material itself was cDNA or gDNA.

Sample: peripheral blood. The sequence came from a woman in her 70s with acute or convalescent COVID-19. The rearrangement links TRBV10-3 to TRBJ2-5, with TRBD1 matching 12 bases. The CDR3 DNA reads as TGTGCCATCAGTCCGGGACAGGGGGCCAACGCCCTCGGACTAGTCGCCAACTTC. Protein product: CAISPGQGANALGLVANF.